This T cell receptor (beta chain) was obtained from a study of shared clonotypes between healthy human individuals. Study-level findings and limits: Clonotypes shared by all four sorted-subset donors had higher generation probabilities than non-shared clonotypes. It was observed that about 5% of naive CD4 clonotypes were shared across several donors.

With respect to this clone: As yet, its antigen is unknown. The same CDR3 can be traced to other DNA sequences in this sample.

Every subset had its genomic DNA shared out evenly among several immunoSEQ plates. Method: immunoSEQ multiplex PCR; TCRdb's copy keeps in-frame clones and lacks some. The repertoire includes about 2,200,000 clones, under 95% of them detected once, and roughly 1.8% sits in the top ten. Germline lookup yields CDR1 SGDLS and CDR2 YYNGEE. The length of the CDR3 is 12 residues. The V end was cut by 0 bases, the J end by 8 bases, with 6 bases between. The naive CD8 fraction comprised CD45RO-negative cells positively selected for CCR7 and excluded terminally differentiated effector memory CD45RA+ cells. Material for sequencing was naive CD8+ T cells from PBMCs. V and J are TRBV9 and TRBJ2-1, with no clear D. The TCR originated in a man younger than 30 in good health. Some clones in this sample may be carry-over from other donors' samples. This chain's CDR3 is CASSVVEHEQFF. The CDR3 DNA reads as TGTGCCAGCAGCGTAGTAGAGCATGAGCAGTTCTTC.